This T cell receptor beta chain originates from a study of shared clonotypes between healthy human individuals. Sequenced by immunoSEQ multiplex PCR; TCRdb stores in-frame clones only, minus some. The sample has a few million clones; around 90% are singletons. This CDR3 is 14 amino acids long. The V end was cut by 2 bases, the J end by 5 bases, with 14 bases between. CDR1 SGHDT and CDR2 YYEEEE come from the germline V gene. This receptor was identified in a man aged 18 to 35 in good health. Some clones in this sample may be carry-over from other donors' samples. The chain links TRBV5-6 to TRBJ2-7; tentative D call: TRBD2 (6 bases). Sequencing was done on a sample of naive CD4+ T cells from PBMCs. The sample's subset: CD45RA+ positively selected. The CDR3 bases are TGTGCCAGCAGCTTAATCCGGGGGTACCACGAGCAGTACTTC. This encodes CASSLIRGYHEQYF.